The clone carrying this TCR beta chain was seen more than once but under ten times. This entry comes from a study of blood T cells in healthy people across ages. Together with a sample-barcoded 5' primer, a J-beta primer mix was included in a second PCR lasting roughly 7 to 11 cycles. TCRdb itself ran the 5' RACE reads through MiXCR, one entry per CDR3 protein. This table has fewer than 750,000 distinct CDR3 sequences, roughly half appearing once. V dropped 4 bases and J dropped 2; count of bases not matched to a gene: 9. The CDR3 loop spans 16 amino acids. Germline CDR1 reads MNHEY; CDR2 reads SMNVEV (reference sequence).

The receptor was derived from a woman aged 80 or over in good health. Sequencing was performed on blood. J is TRBJ2-3 and V is TRBV27, with 7 bases lining up with TRBD1. For the CDR3, the DNA is TGTGCCAGCAGTTGGCTGAACAGGGGTCTCACAGATACGCAGTATTTT. It translates to CASSWLNRGLTDTQYF.